Given below is one T cell receptor beta chain in context. As originally analysed: Reference gene primer amplification gave nucleated cell count estimates. The data were produced by immunoSEQ multiplex PCR, yet TCRdb's version contains in-frame clones alone and is incomplete. D and trimming come from the DNA, and the V and J calls and clone size come from that table. The data contain roughly 76,000 clones, 70% to 90% of them singletons. These data belong to a study of blood T cell repertoires in COVID-19. In the study overall: Material from acute and convalescent COVID-19 was sourced from the United States, Italy and Spain. Nucleic acid was either cDNA or gDNA, and it came from T cells, B-cell-depleted T cells, or PBMCs.

There are 18 residues in the CDR3. Germline values: CDR1 MGHRA, CDR2 YSYEKL. V was pared by 4 bases and J by 3 bases, with 10 bases of the junction left unmatched. The sequenced sample consisted of peripheral blood. This receptor was taken from a man aged 25 to 40 with acute or convalescent COVID-19. The gene calls are TRBV4-1 and TRBJ2-2, with 11 bases that match TRBD1. CDR3 DNA: TGCGCCAGCAGCCCCCCGGGCGGACAGGGGGCTTACACCGGGGAGCTGTTTTTT. This codes for CASSPPGGQGAYTGELFF.